This T cell receptor beta chain was recovered during a study of OX40 agonist ivuxolimab in advanced cancers. Whole-study context: Head and neck, renal cell, melanoma or hepatocellular carcinoma were the cancers that dose-escalation patients had. Antecedent anti-PD-1, anti-PD-L1 or anti-CTLA-4 therapy was permissible, with roughly 36% having received some.

TCRdb's table, derived via immunoSEQ multiplex PCR, lists solely in-frame clones and lacks some. The table lists 50,000 to 75,000 clones, approximately 87% of them singletons. Sequenced here: CD4+ or CD8+ T cells sorted from blood, sampled in a trial of the OX40 agonist ivuxolimab. The receptor's source is an adult with an advanced solid tumor such as melanoma, head and neck, liver or kidney cancer.

CDR3 residues: CASSLLENNYGYTF. For the CDR3, the DNA is TGTGCCAGCAGTTTATTAGAGAACAACTATGGCTACACCTTC. V is TRBV28 and J is TRBJ1-2; unclear D gene. Trimming stripped 1 base from V and 2 bases from J, with 8 bases between. The CDR3 runs 14 residues. The germline V gene has CDR1 MDHEN and CDR2 SYDVKM.